These T cell receptor beta chains were read from a single sample in a study of blood T cell repertoires in COVID-19. Using immunoSEQ multiplex PCR, the repertoire was profiled, and TCRdb retains in-frame clones only, with some absent. The table lists some 300,000 clones, around 86% of them singletons. Source material: PBMCs or T cells enriched from blood (not recorded which). These receptors were obtained from a man aged 25-40 years who had recovered from COVID-19. Each CDR3 is given with its conserved first and last residue. Fields, in order: J gene, V gene, CDR3 protein.

j_call: TRBJ2-1
v_call: TRBV7-2
cdr3_aa: CASSLSLQLAGDEQFF

j_call: TRBJ2-5
v_call: TRBV18
cdr3_aa: CASSPREWQETQYF

j_call: TRBJ1-5
v_call: TRBV2
cdr3_aa: CASSHEGESNQPQHF

j_call: TRBJ1-3
v_call: TRBV21-1
cdr3_aa: CASSTYAGQGTGGNTIYF

j_call: TRBJ2-1
v_call: TRBV5-1
cdr3_aa: CASSLGQGSYNEQFF

j_call: TRBJ2-3
v_call: TRBV20-1
cdr3_aa: CSASELLMSTDTQYF

j_call: TRBJ1-6
v_call: TRBV5-1
cdr3_aa: CASSSGRQASNSPLHF

j_call: TRBJ1-6
v_call: TRBV6-5
cdr3_aa: CASSPTRGNSPLHF

j_call: TRBJ1-2
v_call: TRBV19
cdr3_aa: CASSTRDRSVGDF

j_call: TRBJ1-4
v_call: TRBV5-4
cdr3_aa: CASSQATGGKLFF

j_call: TRBJ2-2
v_call: TRBV4-1
cdr3_aa: CASSPRRAGTGELFF

j_call: TRBJ2-1
v_call: TRBV4-2
cdr3_aa: CASSRAGASYNEQFF

j_call: TRBJ2-1
v_call: TRBV14
cdr3_aa: CASSKGWGDSNEQFF

j_call: TRBJ1-4
v_call: TRBV4-1
cdr3_aa: CASSQEGFQTGDREKLFF

j_call: TRBJ2-7
v_call: TRBV11-2
cdr3_aa: CASSLLTSGGTSSYEQYF

j_call: TRBJ2-3
v_call: TRBV6-5
cdr3_aa: CASSSSTGGTDTQYF

j_call: TRBJ2-7
v_call: TRBV3-1/TRBV3-2
cdr3_aa: CASSQDGQDRDRQYF

j_call: TRBJ1-2
v_call: TRBV9
cdr3_aa: CASSAMSDYGYTF

j_call: TRBJ1-4
v_call: TRBV5-1
cdr3_aa: CASRRDSGRDEKLFF

j_call: TRBJ2-7
v_call: TRBV24-1
cdr3_aa: CATSDPGQYEQYF

j_call: TRBJ2-1
v_call: TRBV5-8
cdr3_aa: CASSIETSIYNEQFF

j_call: TRBJ2-1
v_call: TRBV13
cdr3_aa: CASSSLRGGTYNEQFF

j_call: TRBJ1-3
v_call: TRBV6-5
cdr3_aa: CASSPDRAEGNTIYF

j_call: TRBJ1-6
v_call: TRBV2
cdr3_aa: CASSATQGNSPLHF

j_call: TRBJ1-4
v_call: TRBV5-4
cdr3_aa: CASTHMGEDEKLFF

j_call: TRBJ2-1
v_call: TRBV19
cdr3_aa: CASSIDGTSGGGTYNEQFF

j_call: TRBJ2-1
v_call: TRBV3-1/TRBV3-2
cdr3_aa: CASSQGGQQYNEQFF

j_call: TRBJ2-7
v_call: TRBV27
cdr3_aa: CASRHLPSGGDEQYF

j_call: TRBJ1-1
v_call: TRBV18
cdr3_aa: CASSPSGFRAFF

j_call: TRBJ2-2
v_call: TRBV3-1/TRBV3-2
cdr3_aa: CASSLGLAGGPYTGELFF

j_call: TRBJ2-7
v_call: TRBV12-1
cdr3_aa: CASSFELDPYEQYF

j_call: TRBJ2-7
v_call: TRBV27
cdr3_aa: CASNRFGPGDRDLGEQYF

j_call: TRBJ2-5
v_call: TRBV4-1
cdr3_aa: CASSQAGSYQETQYF

j_call: TRBJ2-1
v_call: TRBV27
cdr3_aa: CASSPLPDYSYNEQFF

j_call: TRBJ2-7
v_call: TRBV7-9
cdr3_aa: CASSKRTGGSAYEQYF

j_call: TRBJ2-7
v_call: TRBV6-5
cdr3_aa: CASSLRGGPSYEQYF

j_call: TRBJ2-1
v_call: TRBV6-4
cdr3_aa: CASSDSWGREFF

j_call: TRBJ2-7
v_call: TRBV24-1
cdr3_aa: CATSDFRQLSYEQYF

j_call: TRBJ1-2
v_call: TRBV15
cdr3_aa: CATSSGGTNYGYTF